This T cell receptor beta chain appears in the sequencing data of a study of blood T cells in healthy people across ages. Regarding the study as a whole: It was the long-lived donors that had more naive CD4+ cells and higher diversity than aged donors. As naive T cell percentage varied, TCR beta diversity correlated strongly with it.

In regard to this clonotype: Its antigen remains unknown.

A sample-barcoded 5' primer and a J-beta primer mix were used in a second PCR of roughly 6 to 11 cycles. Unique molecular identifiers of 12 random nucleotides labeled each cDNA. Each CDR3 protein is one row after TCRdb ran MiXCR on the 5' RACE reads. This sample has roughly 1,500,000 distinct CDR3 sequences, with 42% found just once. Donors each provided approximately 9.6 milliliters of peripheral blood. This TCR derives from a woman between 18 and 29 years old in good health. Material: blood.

The CDR3 region is CASSLGGTGGSYNEQFF. CDR3 in DNA: TGCGCCAGCAGCCTCGGGGGGACCGGGGGCTCCTACAATGAGCAGTTCTTC. V gene TRBV4-1 combines with J gene TRBJ2-1, with 7 bases lining up with TRBD2. The ends lost 4 bases at V and 0 bases at J; junction bases unmatched: 9. This CDR3 has 17 residues. The V gene's germline CDR1 is MGHRA and CDR2 YSYEKL.